A single sample gave rise to the 24 T cell receptor beta chains below, sequenced in a study of cytomegalovirus exposure and HLA in healthy donors listed by TCRdb under 2017. Libraries came from the immunoSEQ multiplex PCR assay. TCRdb stores this immuneACCESS table with in-frame sequences only. Part of the clones is absent; in the studies checked, under half of the shortfall reflects unresolved V genes, and no reason is known for the rest. Counted in this sample were 150,000 to 200,000 clones; 75% to 95% of them appeared once. About 2.9% of the sample comes from the top ten. What was sequenced was PBMCs. The receptors were sampled from a woman under 30 in good health and CMV-seropositive.

The CDR3 loop reads CASSSQPGLHLSYEQYF. DNA for the CDR3: TGTGCCAGCAGCTCCCAGCCGGGACTCCACCTCTCCTACGAGCAGTACTTC. The chain is built from TRBV7-9 and TRBJ2-7, with D perhaps TRBD2 (6 bases). Per the germline V gene, CDR1 is SEHNR and CDR2 is FQNEAQ (reference sequence). The germline V and J ends were trimmed by 4 bases and 0 bases, with 19 bases remaining between them. This CDR3 spans 17 amino acids.

The rearrangement joins TRBV5-1 to TRBJ1-5; no reliable D call. Germline CDR1 is SGHRS and CDR2 is YFSETQ. The V and J ends lost 0 bases and 6 bases respectively, with 7 bases between them. This CDR3 has 13 residues. CDR3 DNA: TGCGCCAGCAGCTTGGGGGGAGGTCAGCCCCAGCATTTT. Translating it yields CASSLGGGQPQHF.

V is TRBV7-8 and J is TRBJ2-2, with 12 nucleotides matching TRBD2. V gave up 1 base and J gave up 8 bases; unmatched junction bases: 17. Germline V gene sequence: CDR1 SGHVS, CDR2 FQNEAQ. CDR3 size: 20 residues. CDR3 DNA sequence: TGTGCCAGCAGCTTAGTAGGCCCGTGGACTAGCGGGGTACTAGGAGGGGAGCTGTTTTTT. The encoded protein is CASSLVGPWTSGVLGGELFF.

This clone appeared once. The CDR3 nucleotides are TGTGCCAGCAGGGCACAGGGGGCGGGGAACTATGGCTACACCTTC. The encoded protein is CASRAQGAGNYGYTF. The V and J genes are TRBV7-9 and TRBJ1-2; TRBD1 matches at 9 bases. V shed 6 bases and J 2 bases; nucleotides not matched to a gene: 7. Per the germline V gene, CDR1 is SEHNR and CDR2 is FQNEAQ (reference sequence). This CDR3 is built from 15 residues.

This chain joins TRBV6-6 and TRBJ2-7; 7 nucleotides match TRBD1. The CDR3 length is 14 residues. CDR1 is MNHNY and CDR2 is SVGAGI in the germline V gene (reference sequence). V shed 4 bases and J 6 bases; nucleotides not matched to a gene: 9. Written as DNA, the CDR3 is TGTGCCAGCAGTTTAAAGATGACAGGGTCCGAGCAGTACTTC. This gives the protein CASSLKMTGSEQYF.

This clone was detected once. This rearrangement joins TRBV7-6 to TRBJ1-4; possibly TRBD1 for D (5 bases). The CDR3 is 15 residues long. Germline lookup yields CDR1 SGHVS and CDR2 FNYEAQ. With 5 bases removed from V and 3 bases from J, the gap between germline ends came to 13 bases. For the CDR3, the DNA is TGTGCCAGCAGCCCCCTCGGGGGGTCTAATGAAAAACTGTTTTTT. Translation: CASSPLGGSNEKLFF.

This chain links TRBV27 with TRBJ1-2; TRBD1 matches at 11 bases. Trimming took 5 bases from V and 7 from J; bases not matched to a gene: 12. This CDR3 has 16 residues. CDR1 MNHEY and CDR2 SMNVEV come from the germline V gene (reference sequence). The CDR3 region has the DNA TGTGCCAGCAGTCCGAGTCCCTGGGACAGGGGGGCTGGCTACACCTTC. Translating it yields CASSPSPWDRGAGYTF.

This clone turned up a few times. The chain couples TRBV19 to TRBJ1-1; D remains ambiguous. V lost 2 bases and J 0 bases, leaving 10 bases between the germline ends. The CDR3 totals 15 residues. In germline, CDR1 is LNHDA, CDR2 SQIVND (reference sequence). The CDR3 nucleotides read TGTGCCAGTAGTATAACGGGAACAGTGAACACTGAAGCTTTCTTT. It specifies CASSITGTVNTEAFF.

This sequence joins TRBV5-4 and TRBJ2-1; TRBD1 might be the D (6 bases). V was trimmed by 0 bases and J by 3 bases, leaving 10 bases between them. Germline-derived CDR1 and CDR2 are SGHNT and YYREEE (reference sequence). This CDR3 spans 15 amino acids. The CDR3 loop is CASSLGQEVYNEQFF. The CDR3 nucleotides are TGTGCCAGCAGCTTGGGACAGGAAGTCTACAATGAGCAGTTCTTC.

This chain links TRBV7-2 with TRBJ2-1; the match to TRBD2 covers 9 bases. The CDR3 runs to 14 residues. Germline lookup yields CDR1 SGHTA and CDR2 FQGNSA. J was trimmed by 9 bases and V by 2 bases; bases with no gene match: 5. The CDR3 coding sequence is TGTGCCAGCAGCTTAAACCGAGCGGGAGGTGAGCAGTTCTTC. This encodes CASSLNRAGGEQFF.

A single count supports this clone. This rearrangement joins TRBV5-1 to TRBJ1-2; D gene ambiguous. CDR1 and CDR2 from the germline V gene are SGHRS and YFSETQ. Trimming took off 0 bases at V and 2 bases at J, with 11 bases between the two ends. The length of the CDR3 is 15 residues. The DNA of the CDR3 is TGCGCCAGCAGCTTGGACTACGGGAAGAACTATGGCTACACCTTC. Residues: CASSLDYGKNYGYTF.

The CDR3 sequence: CASSLDNVRDTEAFF. The CDR3 DNA follows: TGTGCCAGCAGCTTAGATAACGTCAGGGACACTGAAGCTTTCTTT. V and J are TRBV11-2 and TRBJ1-1, with D possibly matching TRBD1 (5 bases). The CDR3 extends over 15 amino acids. Looked up from germline, CDR1 is SGHAT and CDR2 is FQNNGV. Trimming took 0 bases from V and 3 from J, leaving 11 bases between them.

This clone occurred once. One end of the junction fails to match germline, which may point to a read error. The chain combines TRBV2 with TRBJ1-1, with 8 bases fitting TRBD1. Germline V gene sequence: CDR1 SNHLY, CDR2 FYNNEI. CDR3 length equals 16 residues. The chain's CDR3 is CASSASGQVLKTEAFF. In nucleotides, the CDR3 is TGTGCCAGCAGTGCATCGGGACAGGTCTTGAAAACTGAAGCTTTCTTT.

The J gene is TRBJ2-3, the V gene TRBV9; 12 bases are a match to TRBD2. The ends lost 0 bases at V and 1 base at J; junction bases unmatched: 0. CDR1 and CDR2 (germline): SGDLS, YYNGEE. This CDR3 has 16 amino acids. This CDR3 reads CASSVGLAGGTDTQYF. Here the CDR3 DNA reads TGTGCCAGCAGCGTAGGACTAGCGGGAGGCACAGATACGCAGTATTTT.

The gene calls are TRBV5-1 and TRBJ1-1; TRBD1 matches 7 bases. The CDR3 sequence is 13 residues long. The trim removed 2 bases at V and 5 bases at J, leaving 3 bases unmatched. Germline assignment: CDR1 SGHRS and CDR2 YFSETQ. CDR3 loop: CASSFWDRTEAFF. The CDR3 nucleotides read TGCGCCAGCAGCTTTTGGGACAGAACTGAAGCTTTCTTT.

This sequence joins TRBV27 and TRBJ2-4, with TRBD1 matching over 9 bases. Unmatched junction bases numbered 15, after V lost 6 bases and J lost 9 bases. This CDR3 region has 16 residues. The germline V gene has CDR1 MNHEY and CDR2 SMNVEV (reference sequence). Here the CDR3 DNA reads TGTGCCAGCAGAGCCCGACAGGGGGACCTGAGGGGCATTCAGTACTTC. It yields the protein CASRARQGDLRGIQYF.

This chain connects TRBV7-3 to TRBJ2-7, with 12 positions matching TRBD1. The V gene end was trimmed by 4 bases and the J gene end by 6 bases; junction bases not matched to a gene: 1. This CDR3 contains 13 residues. Germline CDR1 SGHTA, CDR2 FQGTGA. The CDR3 reads CASSWDRGREQYF. The DNA of the CDR3 is TGTGCCAGCAGCTGGGACAGGGGGCGCGAGCAGTACTTC.

The chain joins TRBV7-9 to TRBJ2-1; 11 bases are shared with TRBD2. Trimming took 8 bases from V and 0 from J; bases not matched to a gene: 12. This CDR3 comprises 18 residues. In germline, CDR1 is SEHNR, CDR2 FQNEAQ (reference sequence). The CDR3 coding sequence is TGTGCCAGCCGTGGAGGTAGCGGGAGGGCCAGCTCCTACAATGAGCAGTTCTTC. Protein sequence: CASRGGSGRASSYNEQFF.

The gene calls are TRBV6-5 and TRBJ2-2; TRBD2 agrees at 8 bases. Germline V gene sequence: CDR1 MNHEY, CDR2 SVGAGI. V lost 2 bases, J lost 5 bases, and 4 bases stayed unmatched. The CDR3 has 15 amino acids. CDR3 sequence reads: CASSYPGLGTGELFF. CDR3 nucleotides: TGTGCCAGCAGTTACCCGGGACTAGGTACCGGGGAGCTGTTTTTT.

This chain uses TRBV11-2 with TRBJ1-3; 7 bases match TRBD1. The germline CDR1 and CDR2 sequences are SGHAT and FQNNGV. With 1 base clipped from V and 1 base from J, the junction kept 4 bases outside the gene matches. This CDR3 comprises 16 residues. For the CDR3, the DNA is TGTGCCAGCAGCTTAGGCCAGGGGGAATCTGGAAACACCATATATTTT. It yields the protein CASSLGQGESGNTIYF.

V is TRBV2 and J is TRBJ2-3; 8 bases are a match to TRBD2. V was pared by 5 bases and J by 3 bases, with 4 bases of the junction left unmatched. This CDR3 contains 14 residues. CDR1 is SNHLY, CDR2 FYNNEI, per germline. CDR3 in DNA: TGTGCCAGCAGTTTGGGACTAGTAACAGATACGCAGTATTTT. As protein: CASSLGLVTDTQYF.

The gene calls are TRBV25-1 and TRBJ1-1; TRBD1 might be the D (5 bases). V lost 0 bases to trimming and J lost 1 base, with 15 bases between them. Germline-derived CDR1 and CDR2 are MGHDK and SYGVNS. The CDR3 consists of 17 residues. The CDR3 nucleotides read TGTGCCAGCAGTGAATATGGGGGGATAAGGGCGAACACTGAAGCTTTCTTT. The encoded protein is CASSEYGGIRANTEAFF.

A few counts support this clone. Other DNA sequences of this sample code for an identical CDR3. The chain is built from TRBV7-3 and TRBJ2-2; D is undetermined. Trimming took off 2 bases at V and 7 bases at J, with 5 bases between the two ends. CDR3 length: 12 residues. The germline gives CDR1 SGHTA, CDR2 FQGTGA. The CDR3 DNA follows: TGTGCCAGCAGCTTATCAGGCGGGGAGCTGTTTTTT. This sequence encodes CASSLSGGELFF.

This clone was counted once. This sequence joins TRBV11-2 and TRBJ2-2; no firm D call. The CDR3 has 15 amino acids. Germline CDR1 is SGHAT and CDR2 is FQNNGV. Trimming pared 1 base from V and 2 bases from J, leaving 8 bases between. As DNA, the CDR3 is TGTGCCAGCAGCTTAGGGCTTGGTAACACCGGGGAGCTGTTTTTT. Protein: CASSLGLGNTGELFF.